The 24 T cell receptor beta chains in this list originate from one sample, sequenced in a study of T cell changes during pregnancy in multiple sclerosis. Sequencing was performed with immunoSEQ multiplex PCR; in TCRdb, only in-frame clones are kept and a portion is missing. The sample holds 68,000 or so clones; about 89% are singletons and the top ten take more than 0.75%. Source: peripheral blood, taken in the second trimester of pregnancy. These receptors all come from a female donor with multiple sclerosis, enrolled in a pregnancy study.

This clone is a singleton in its sample. The chain employs TRBV11-2 and TRBJ2-7; 9 bases map to TRBD2. The germline CDR1 and CDR2 sequences are SGHAT and FQNNGV. This CDR3 has 14 amino acids. V lost 5 bases, J lost 0 bases, and 2 bases stayed unmatched. CDR3 coding DNA: TGTGCCAGCAGCGCGACTAGCGGCTCCTACGAGCAGTACTTC. Translating gives CASSATSGSYEQYF.

The CDR3 reads CASSVTGVGNYGYTF. The CDR3 DNA sequence: TGTGCCAGTAGTGTTACCGGGGTAGGTAACTATGGCTACACCTTC. The chain links TRBV19 to TRBJ1-2; D is ambiguous. CDR3 length: 15 amino acids. Germline CDR1 and CDR2: LNHDA and SQIVND (reference sequence). V shed 5 bases and J shed 1 base, with 14 bases lying between them.

The chain combines TRBV27 with TRBJ2-5, with D uncertain. The CDR3 runs 14 residues. V was pared by 1 base and J by 0 bases, with 6 bases between. The germline V gene has CDR1 MNHEY and CDR2 SMNVEV (reference sequence). The CDR3: CASSLWADQETQYF. The CDR3 DNA follows: TGTGCCAGCAGTTTATGGGCAGACCAAGAGACCCAGTACTTC.

The chain combines TRBV2 with TRBJ2-4, with D uncertain. Trimming removed 5 bases from V and 12 bases from J, with 14 bases in between. CDR1 is SNHLY, CDR2 FYNNEI, per germline. This CDR3 contains 12 residues. CDR3 amino acids: CASSRFLGDQYF. As DNA, the CDR3 is TGTGCCAGCAGTCGTTTCCTAGGTGATCAGTACTTC.

The rearrangement uses TRBV9 and TRBJ2-1, with a tentative D call TRBD2 (5 bases). V gave up 3 bases and J gave up 7 bases, with 11 bases separating them. The germline CDR1 and CDR2 sequences are SGDLS and YYNGEE. This CDR3 has 13 residues. The CDR3 protein is CASSASPGNEQFF. The DNA for the CDR3 is TGTGCCAGCAGCGCCAGTCCGGGGAATGAGCAGTTCTTC.

V and J are TRBV7-2 and TRBJ1-1; D may be TRBD1 (6 bases). The CDR3 contains 12 residues. The germline gives CDR1 SGHTA, CDR2 FQGNSA. V dropped 5 bases and J dropped 4 bases, with 8 bases sitting between them. The CDR3 reads CASSRRGTEAFF. The CDR3 DNA reads as TGTGCCAGCAGCCGCAGGGGCACTGAAGCTTTCTTT. The full variable domain, completed using reference TRBV7-2 and TRBJ1-1, is GAGVSQSPSNKVTEKGKDVELRCDPISGHTALYWYRQSLGQGLEFLIYFQGNSAPDKSGLPSDRFSAERTGGSVSTLTIQRTQQEDSAVYLCASSRRGTEAFFGQGTRLTVV.

The chain recombines TRBV7-6 with TRBJ2-3; 11 positions agree with TRBD2. The germline gives CDR1 SGHVS, CDR2 FNYEAQ. V was clipped by 3 bases and J by 5 bases; unmatched bases: 4. The CDR3 is 15 residues long. The CDR3 loop is CASSFSGGEIDTQYF. CDR3 coding DNA: TGTGCCAGCAGCTTTAGCGGGGGGGAGATAGATACGCAGTATTTT.

The V and J genes are TRBV6-5 and TRBJ2-7, with 8 bases identical to TRBD1. The CDR3 extends over 14 amino acids. The J segment lost 3 bases and the V segment lost 5 bases, leaving 6 bases of the junction unmatched. The germline gives CDR1 MNHEY, CDR2 SVGAGI. The CDR3 is CASSERQGLYEQYF. CDR3 nucleotide sequence: TGTGCCAGCAGTGAAAGACAGGGGCTCTACGAGCAGTACTTC.

This clone was seen once. The chain combines TRBV6-5 with TRBJ2-7; 7 nucleotides agree with TRBD1. Germline CDR1 reads MNHEY; CDR2 reads SVGAGI. V lost 0 bases, J lost 2 bases, and 7 bases stayed unmatched. The CDR3 length is 16 residues. CDR3 DNA: TGTGCCAGCAGTTACTCCTCCGGGACAGCTACCTACGAGCAGTACTTC. Its protein is CASSYSSGTATYEQYF.

The chain joins TRBV19 to TRBJ2-7; weak D call: TRBD2 (6 bases). The CDR3 is 13 residues long. Germline assignment: CDR1 LNHDA and CDR2 SQIVND (reference sequence). V was pared by 4 bases and J by 3 bases, with 10 bases between. CDR3 residues: CASSRTTGYEQYF. The CDR3 nucleotides are TGTGCCAGTAGTAGGACTACAGGCTACGAGCAGTACTTC.

This chain uses TRBV11-3 with TRBJ2-5; unclear D gene. The germline V gene encodes CDR1 SGHNT and CDR2 YENEEA. Trimming took off 5 bases at V and 7 bases at J, with 11 bases between the two ends. The CDR3 is made up of 12 amino acids. The CDR3 nucleotides read TGTGCCAGCAGCCTTACCTCAGGGACCCAGTACTTC. Protein sequence: CASSLTSGTQYF.

This clone was seen once. This sequence joins TRBV12-5 and TRBJ2-5; 7 nucleotides line up with TRBD2. This CDR3 has 12 residues. In germline, CDR1 is LGHNT, CDR2 FRNRAP. Losses at the gene ends were 7 bases for V and 3 bases for J; bases not matched to a gene: 2. The CDR3 loop reads CASARGEETQYF. The CDR3 nucleotides read TGTGCTAGTGCCCGGGGGGAAGAGACCCAGTACTTC.

The chain has TRBV4-1 and TRBJ2-1; the D gene is possibly TRBD2 (5 bases). Trimming took off 3 bases at V and 0 bases at J, with 12 bases between the two ends. Germline values: CDR1 MGHRA, CDR2 YSYEKL. This CDR3 region has 16 residues. In DNA form, the CDR3 reads TGCGCCAGCAGCCAGGAAGCGGCGCCCTCCTACAATGAGCAGTTCTTC. Protein product: CASSQEAAPSYNEQFF.

The genes are TRBV9 and TRBJ1-6; 9 bases map to TRBD1. The CDR3 length is 16 residues. Germline loops: CDR1 SGDLS, CDR2 YYNGEE. J was trimmed by 6 bases and V by 0 bases; bases with no gene match: 4. CDR3 region: CASSVDPGQGNSPLHF. The CDR3 nucleotides read TGTGCCAGCAGCGTAGACCCGGGACAGGGTAATTCACCCCTCCACTTT.

This clone was detected only once. The chain joins TRBV2 to TRBJ2-7, with D possibly TRBD2 on 6 matching bases. From germline, CDR1 is SNHLY and CDR2 FYNNEI. Trimming removed 7 bases at V and 5 bases at J, with 15 bases between. The CDR3 consists of 13 residues. CDR3 in DNA: TGTGCCAGCACCAAATTCGGAGGGAACGAGCAGTACTTC. Translated, it gives CASTKFGGNEQYF.

This chain joins TRBV11-2 and TRBJ2-5; unclear D gene. The V end was cut by 5 bases, the J end by 4 bases, with 14 bases between. The CDR3 consists of 14 residues. The germline gives CDR1 SGHAT, CDR2 FQNNGV. CDR3 in DNA: TGTGCCAGCAGCCCGGTTTCTCTGGTAGAGACCCAGTACTTC. It codes for CASSPVSLVETQYF.

This rearrangement joins TRBV18 to TRBJ1-2; TRBD1 matches at 7 bases. In germline, CDR1 is KGHSH, CDR2 LQKENI. The CDR3 loop spans 15 amino acids. V lost 3 bases, J lost 0 bases, and 4 bases stayed unmatched. The CDR3, as DNA: TGTGCCAGCTCACCGGGACAGAATCCTAACTATGGCTACACCTTC. It encodes CASSPGQNPNYGYTF. The whole variable domain, filled in from reference TRBV18 and TRBJ1-2, reads NAGVMQNPRHLVRRRGQEARLRCSPMKGHSHVYWYRQLPEEGLKFMVYLQKENIIDESGMPKERFSAEFPKEGPSILRIQQVVRGDSAAYFCASSPGQNPNYGYTFGSGTRLTVV.

CDR3 bases: TGTGCCAGCAGCGTCAACCCAGGGGTTGGTACTGAAGCTTTCTTT. It translates to CASSVNPGVGTEAFF. The chain recombines TRBV9 with TRBJ1-1; perhaps TRBD1 as D (6 bases). CDR1 SGDLS and CDR2 YYNGEE come from the germline V gene. This CDR3 contains 15 residues. V lost 2 bases and J 5 bases, leaving 16 bases between the germline ends.

V and J are TRBV9 and TRBJ2-5, with TRBD2 as a possible D gene (6 bases). Trimming pared 0 bases from V and 7 bases from J, leaving 13 bases between. The CDR3 contains 14 residues. The V gene's germline CDR1 is SGDLS and CDR2 YYNGEE. CDR3 DNA sequence: TGTGCCAGCAGCGTAGTTAGTGTCGGGGGGACCCAGTACTTC. It codes for CASSVVSVGGTQYF.

The chain is built from TRBV19 and TRBJ1-4, with D hard to call. The CDR3 loop spans 15 amino acids. Trimming pared 1 base from V and 5 bases from J, leaving 11 bases between. Germline V gene lookup returns CDR1 LNHDA and CDR2 SQIVND (reference sequence). The CDR3 sequence is CASSIVRGQNEKLFF. The CDR3 nucleotides are TGTGCCAGTAGTATAGTCAGAGGCCAAAATGAAAAACTGTTTTTT. Looking up the rest from reference TRBV19 and TRBJ1-4 gives the full variable domain: DGGITQSPKYLFRKEGQNVTLSCEQNLNHDAMYWYRQDPGQGLRLIYYSQIVNDFQKGDIAEGYSVSREKKESFPLTVTSAQKNPTAFYLCASSIVRGQNEKLFFGSGTQLSVL.

Remarks on this clone: The junction shows a germline mismatch at one end, possibly a read error. The chain links TRBV5-8 to TRBJ1-5, with D unresolved. Germline CDR1 and CDR2: SGHTS and YDEGEE. The CDR3 covers 11 residues. The CDR3 nucleotides read TGTGCCAGCACTAGCAATCGGCCCCAGCATTTT. Translation gives CASTSNRPQHF.

The V call is TRBV27, the J call TRBJ1-5; TRBD1 agrees at 10 bases. The germline gives CDR1 MNHEY, CDR2 SMNVEV (reference sequence). This CDR3 has 15 amino acids. With 4 bases clipped from V and 7 bases from J, the junction kept 7 bases outside the gene matches. The DNA of the CDR3 is TGTGCCAGCAGTTACATCCGGGACAGGGGACAGCCCCAGCATTTT. The encoded protein is CASSYIRDRGQPQHF.

V usage is TRBV10-3 and J usage is TRBJ2-3, with 13 bases that match TRBD2. The ends lost 6 bases at V and 6 bases at J; junction bases unmatched: 3. Germline V lookup: CDR1 ENHRY, CDR2 SYGVKD. This CDR3 comprises 14 residues. In DNA form, the CDR3 reads TGTGCCATCAGAGGACTAGCGGGGGATGATACGCAGTATTTT. Its translation is CAIRGLAGDDTQYF.

The gene calls are TRBV27 and TRBJ2-3; 9 nucleotides line up with TRBD2. Germline-derived CDR1 and CDR2 are MNHEY and SMNVEV (reference sequence). This CDR3 region has 13 residues. Unmatched junction bases numbered 5, after V lost 8 bases and J lost 5 bases. CDR3 in DNA: TGTGCCAGCGGCTGGCGGGGGGGAGATACGCAGTATTTT. Translation gives CASGWRGGDTQYF.